This TCR beta chain was observed in a study of PD-1 blockade in classical Hodgkin lymphoma. For the study at large: Intravenous delivery of nivolumab at 3 mg/kg to patients occurred every 2 weeks. Study results and limitations: Newly diagnosed patients and complete responders had comparable diversity at baseline. There remain no defined causes for the repertoire differences, which possibly reflect disease activity or prior therapy.

The data were produced by immunoSEQ multiplex PCR, yet TCRdb's version contains in-frame clones alone and is incomplete. The sample yields 50,000 or so clones, 73% seen once. Comment on this clone: Its target is unknown.

Each patient relapsed following autologous stem cell transplantation, and prior brentuximab vedotin exposure differed. Best responses fell into complete response, partial response or progressive disease. This CDR3 is built from 13 residues. Germline V gene data show CDR1 as MRHNA and CDR2 as SNTAGT. V was clipped by 5 bases and J by 6 bases, with 13 bases between them. The chain couples TRBV6-4 to TRBJ1-1; tentative D call: TRBD1 (5 bases). The origin of this receptor is a human donor with classical Hodgkin lymphoma. Source: peripheral blood mononuclear cells (PBMCs), taken before the second cycle of nivolumab. In DNA, the CDR3 is TGTGCCAGCAGTCTGGCGCTGGGGGCTGAAGCTTTCTTT. Translating it yields CASSLALGAEAFF.